This T cell receptor (beta chain) was captured in a study of Ad26.COV2.S vaccination and SARS-CoV-2 variants (dated by TCRdb to about 2021). Notes on the research overall: Donors in the vaccine arm were drawn from COV1001, a multicentre, randomized, double-blind, placebo-controlled phase I-IIa trial testing Ad26.COV2.S in healthy adults. Ad26.COV2.S was administered intramuscularly at 5 x 10^10 or 1 x 10^11 viral particles, either as a single shot or as two shots given 56 days apart. TCRbeta repertoire sequencing was used to assess the specificity and breadth of SARS-CoV-2-reactive T cell receptors after Ad26.COV2.S vaccination. A total of approximately 32 samples were included in the TCR-sequenced set, comprising 19 Ad26.COV2.S vaccine recipients, 5 placebo recipients and 8 SARS-CoV-2 convalescent individuals. Trial participants were randomized into five groups of five: low-dose or high-dose Ad26.COV2.S given once or twice, or placebo on both occasions. Blinding of investigators to trial group allocation was maintained during experiments and outcome assessment. Beyond this particular receptor, the publication reports: The study lacked the statistical power to compare responses across vaccine doses or regimens. After vaccination, substantial breadth of spike-specific CD8+ and CD4+ T cell responses was reported. Compared with placebo recipients, Ad26.COV2.S recipients showed higher spike-specific TCR breadth (P = 0.0014). Vaccine and placebo recipients had similar non-spike TCR breadth, a finding consistent with the vaccine containing only spike. According to the authors, total T cell responses may have been underestimated by the TCR breadth and depth analyses.

The sample's treatment or condition label, decoded: approximately 18 received Ad26.COV2.S at low or high dose, single or two shots; about five received placebo; per-sample allocation not given. For vaccine and placebo recipients, the sequenced repertoires came from samples collected on day 63 after the first injection. Cohort 1b enrolled around 24 adults aged 18-55 years at a single site in Boston, USA, between 29 July and 7 August 2020. Ad26.COV2.S was a replication-incompetent adenovirus type 26 vector expressing a prefusion-stabilized SARS-CoV-2 spike protein from the original Wuhan strain. CDR1 SEHNR and CDR2 FQNEAQ are derived from the germline V gene (reference sequence). Spanning cysteine to phenylalanine, the CDR3 consists of 13 amino acids. The kept DNA is CDR3 alone, 39 bases in frame from the first base. V loses 7 bases, J loses 0 bases, and the germline ends lie 7 bases apart. Details on this clone: What antigen it recognizes has not been identified. Base qualities are not provided; no much larger clone lies one nucleotide away.

TCRbeta CDR3 regions were sequenced with the immunoSEQ Assay. After extraction, genomic DNA underwent amplification by bias-controlled multiplex PCR, followed by high-throughput sequencing. The authors' pipeline ran thus. To quantify the absolute abundance of every unique TCRbeta CDR3 region, sequences were collapsed and filtered. T cell fraction was estimated by normalizing TCRbeta template counts to usable DNA, with usable DNA measured through amplification of reference genes found in all nucleated cells. Repertoire TCRs were annotated as SARS-CoV-2-specific by exact matching of V gene, CDR3 amino acid sequence and J gene to a known reactive TCR set. The reference SARS-CoV-2 TCR set was obtained from MIRA and was filtered for enrichment in COVID-19-positive ImmuneCODE repertoires, whereby public or cross-reactive TCRs were removed. Using the MIRA antigens, annotated TCRs were further analysed by specific ORF or by position within an ORF. Depth was the summed frequency of annotated unique rearrangements, while breadth was defined as annotated unique rearrangements over total unique productive rearrangements. TCR breadth was compared between groups using two-sided Wilcoxon rank-sum tests. TCRdb carries this immuneACCESS record with in-frame sequences only. Its versions omit some clonotypes, under half of them owing to an unresolved V gene in the studies checked, with the rest unexplained. V and J calls and clone size are those listed in that table; D and trimming were worked out from the DNA. The sample contains fewer than 900,000 clones, approximately 88% of them found a single time. Over 1.3% of the sample lies in the top ten.

The rearranged chain carries TRBV7-9 and TRBJ1-3; there is no confident call for the D gene. This sequence originates from a person aged 18-65 years who received the Ad26.COV2.S COVID-19 vaccine or a placebo. Sequenced material: peripheral blood, taken in a trial of Ad26.COV2.S vaccine versus placebo. The CDR3 region reads CASTLPSGNTIYF. The DNA is TGTGCCAGCACCCTCCCCTCTGGAAACACCATATATTTT. Supplemented by the reference TRBV7-9 and TRBJ1-3 proteins around the CDR3, the complete variable domain is DTGVSQNPRHKITKRGQNVTFRCDPISEHNRLYWYRQTLGQGPEFLTYFQNEAQLEKSRLLSDRFSAERPKGSFSTLEIQRTEQGDSAMYLCASTLPSGNTIYFGEGSWLTVV.